This is a list of T cell receptor beta chains from one sample in a study of radiotherapy plus CTLA-4 blockade in lung cancer. Data came from immunoSEQ multiplex PCR; TCRdb stores just in-frame clones and leaves some out. The table shows about 110,000 clones, with 70% to 90% occurring only once. The specimen comprised peripheral blood, sampled from a patient treated with radiotherapy plus ipilimumab. The receptors come from a human donor with non-small cell lung cancer that progressed on radiotherapy plus ipilimumab. Some clones in this sample may be carry-over from other donors' samples. Both conserved end residues are part of each CDR3. D genes are given only for firm matches. Rows give clone size only sometimes, using once, few, many, or a class for an expanded clone.

d_gene,j_gene,v_gene,abundance,CDR3nt,CDR3aa
NA,TRBJ1-1,TRBV19,NA,TGTGCCAGTAGCGACAGAACTCAGATTGAAGCTTTCTTT,CASSDRTQIEAFF
TRBD1,TRBJ1-6,TRBV6-5,NA,TGTGCCAGCAGTCTACAGGGGGCGGTGCGTTCACCCCTCCACTTT,CASSLQGAVRSPLHF
TRBD2,TRBJ2-3,TRBV29-1,NA,TGCAGCGCTCCCCTAGCGGGGAGCACAGATACGCAGTATTTT,CSAPLAGSTDTQYF
NA,TRBJ2-7,TRBV28,NA,TGTGCCAGCAGTTTGAACAGTGGCGAGCAGTACTTC,CASSLNSGEQYF
TRBD1,TRBJ1-2,TRBV5-1,NA,TGCGCCAGCAGCTTGGCCCCGGACAGGGAGGTCTATGGCTACACCTTC,CASSLAPDREVYGYTF
NA,TRBJ2-6,TRBV9,NA,TGTGCCAGCAGCGTAGTCGTGGACAGTGGATCTGGGGCCAACGTCCTGACTTTC,CASSVVVDSGSGANVLTF
NA,TRBJ1-1,TRBV7-9,NA,TGTGCCAGCAGGTCCGGGACGGAGAACACTGAAGCTTTCTTT,CASRSGTENTEAFF
TRBD1,TRBJ1-2,TRBV7-8,NA,TGTGCCAGCGCGGGGGGAGCCACAGGGGGCTATGGCTACACCTTC,CASAGGATGGYGYTF
TRBD1,TRBJ2-5,TRBV19,once,TGTGCCAGTAGTCCCGGGACAGGGGATTTTGAGACCCAGTACTTC,CASSPGTGDFETQYF
TRBD1,TRBJ1-1,TRBV27,once,TGTGCCAGCACCCGACAGGGGGACACTGAAGCTTTCTTT,CASTRQGDTEAFF
TRBD1,TRBJ2-3,TRBV27,NA,TGTGCCACCGGCGCAATACACGGGACAGGGGTTGATACGCAGTATTTT,CATGAIHGTGVDTQYF